The TCR beta chain described here comes from a study of OX40 agonist ivuxolimab in advanced cancers. Study-wide points: Among patients with partial responses at 0.1-3.0 mg/kg, clonal expansion was among the lowest.

This table comes from immunoSEQ multiplex PCR, and its TCRdb copy is limited to in-frame clones, with some not included. The sample has more than 80,000 clones, more than 85% seen once. The CDR3 runs to 15 residues. Germline CDR1 and CDR2: GTSNPN and SVGIG (reference sequence). Unmatched junction bases numbered 8, after V lost 1 base and J lost 6 bases. Comments on this clone: Its cognate antigen is unknown.

J is TRBJ1-1 and V is TRBV30; 10 bases line up with TRBD1. The TCR comes from an adult with an advanced solid tumor such as melanoma, head and neck, liver or kidney cancer. The specimen was CD4+ or CD8+ T cells sorted from blood, collected in a trial of the OX40 agonist ivuxolimab. This CDR3 reads CAWSAITGTGAEAFF. CDR3 DNA: TGTGCCTGGAGTGCCATCACCGGGACAGGGGCTGAAGCTTTCTTT.